The entry below describes one T cell receptor (beta chain). This clonotype was observed a handful of times. Its antigen is currently not known. It has no much larger one-base neighbor in the sample; base qualities were not kept. This record comes from a study of CD8 T cells in ankylosing spondylitis (dated by TCRdb to about 2017). In the study overall: The study profiled T cell receptor beta repertoires in healthy donors and ankylosing spondylitis patients to find disease-linked TCR variants. In total, the full study cohort was made up of 85 to 140 healthy donors and 25 to 30 ankylosing spondylitis patients. Peripheral blood samples were taken, and synovial fluid was additionally collected from ankylosing spondylitis patients.

The germline V gene (reference sequence) sets CDR1 to MNHEY and CDR2 to SMNVEV. The CDR3 has 15 amino acids, counting the end cysteine and phenylalanine. The only DNA kept is the CDR3, 45 bases in frame from the first base. V trim: 3 bases; J trim: 2 bases; unmatched bases: 6. Results and caveats for the whole study, not just this receptor: Some TCR beta motif variants had previously been reported in synovial fluid and blood of reactive arthritis patients, which suggested common disease-initiation mechanisms. A TCR beta motif of roughly 8 highly homologous amino acid variants appeared characteristic of blood from ankylosing spondylitis patients. Significant enrichment of the disease-linked clones was reported in matched synovial fluid samples from ankylosing spondylitis patients. The disease-linked clones showed a CD8+ phenotype and occurred at relatively low frequencies in peripheral blood.

This sample was sequenced with an Illumina HiSeq 2500. Quantitative 5'-RACE with molecular barcodes was used to prepare TCR beta libraries. The paper's processing steps were these. A new computational method, built on a probabilistic model of VDJ rearrangement, was used to identify disease-linked TCR variants. The public reads were reprocessed in TCRdb via fastp at Q25 and MiXCR, keeping in-frame beta chains. Here each entry gathers all rows of one CDR3 protein and keeps the most common genes and DNA. TCRdb's processing, not the study's, gives the V and J calls here. The sample table contains around 480,000 distinct CDR3 sequences; only one count was recorded for more than 15% of them. Around 0.92% of the sample belongs to the ten largest clones.

The V and J genes are TRBV27 and TRBJ2-5, with 7 bases matching TRBD1. The sequence came from a male donor with ankylosing spondylitis. The source material was blood, either unsorted or a sorted T cell fraction (not recorded which). The CDR3 reads CASSLGQQTQETQYF. The base sequence is TGTGCCAGCAGTTTGGGACAGCAAACTCAAGAGACCCAGTACTTC.